These 4 T cell receptor beta chains originate from one sample sequenced in a study of blood T cells in healthy people across ages. A second PCR, run for about 6 to 11 cycles, used a sample-barcoded 5' primer plus a J-beta primer mix. TCRdb called the 5' RACE reads again in MiXCR, with one record for every CDR3 protein. This sample has about 750,000 distinct CDR3 sequences, with roughly 53% found just once. Material for sequencing was blood. The receptor source for this set is an older man in good health.

The V gene is TRBV29-1, the J gene TRBJ1-1; TRBD1 might be the D (5 bases). This CDR3 comprises 13 residues. Germline CDR1 reads SQVTM; CDR2 reads ANQGSEA. V was trimmed by 6 bases and J by 5 bases, leaving 16 bases between them. The CDR3 region has the DNA TGCAGCGTGAACCAGGGATTGGCGACTGAAGCTTTCTTT. Its protein product is CSVNQGLATEAFF.

The table lists this clonotype with a few counts. V usage is TRBV20-1 and J usage is TRBJ2-3; TRBD2 might be the D (5 bases). Germline CDR1 is DFQATT and CDR2 is SNEGSKA (reference sequence). V gave up 6 bases and J gave up 4 bases, with 11 bases separating them. This CDR3 has 12 residues. Here the CDR3 reads CSAPGRADTQYF. The CDR3 region has the DNA TGCAGTGCCCCCGGGCGGGCAGATACGCAGTATTTT.

A few counts support this clonotype. The chain links TRBV7-2 to TRBJ2-3, with D uncertain. V was cut by 1 base and J by 14 bases, with 19 bases left in between. The CDR3 is 14 residues long. Germline V gene data show CDR1 as SGHTA and CDR2 as FQGNSA. CDR3 sequence (DNA): TGTGCCAGCAGCTTAGAAGTTAAGGACCTACGCGCGTATTTT. This sequence encodes CASSLEVKDLRAYF.

This clonotype has just a few counts. The chain is built from TRBV7-2 and TRBJ2-7; 9 bases align to TRBD2. The CDR3 is 16 residues long. V lost 4 bases to trimming and J lost 4 bases; unmatched junction nucleotides: 11. The germline V gene has CDR1 SGHTA and CDR2 FQGNSA. The CDR3 nucleotides are TGTGCCAGCAGCTGGGGAGGGCCAGCGGGAGGTTACGAGCAGTACTTC. Its protein product is CASSWGGPAGGYEQYF.